These T cell receptor beta chains were read from a single sample in a study of T cell repertoires in cytomegalovirus infection. For these TCRs, the target antigens are not known. TCRdb recomputed calls from the reads with MiXCR, one row per CDR3 protein. The table includes 600,000 to 700,000 distinct CDR3 sequences, around a third detected once. The starting material was cultured PBMCs, obtained from culture after CMV antigen stimulation. These receptors were taken from a human donor in good health (CMV status not recorded). Some clones in this sample may be carry-over from other donors' samples. The CDR3 runs from the conserved cysteine through the conserved F or W. The order of the fields is CDR3 protein, CDR3 DNA, J gene, clone size, V gene, D gene. A D gene is named only where the DNA matches it firmly. Clone size is given for some rows only: seen once, a few or many times, or a class if the clone is expanded.

CDR3 protein: CASSPSWGEMNEQYF; CDR3 DNA: TGTGCCAGCAGCCCCTCATGGGGGGAGATGAACGAGCAGTACTTC; J gene: TRBJ2-7; clone size: few; V gene: TRBV7-6; D gene: .
CDR3 protein: CASAASSNTGELFF; CDR3 DNA: TGCGCCAGCGCAGCTAGCTCTAACACCGGGGAGCTGTTTTTT; J gene: TRBJ2-2; clone size: few; V gene: TRBV10-2; D gene: .
CDR3 protein: CSAREAVLQGNYGYTF; CDR3 DNA: TGCAGTGCTAGAGAGGCTGTTTTACAGGGGAACTATGGCTACACCTTC; J gene: TRBJ1-2; clone size: .; V gene: TRBV20-1; D gene: TRBD1
CDR3 protein: CASSFDRGVTEAFF; CDR3 DNA: TGTGCCAGCAGCTTCGACAGGGGGGTCACTGAAGCTTTCTTT; J gene: TRBJ1-1; clone size: few; V gene: TRBV7-9; D gene: TRBD1
CDR3 protein: CASSLGNEAIGEKLFF; CDR3 DNA: TGTGCCAGCAGTTTGGGGAACGAGGCAATAGGTGAAAAACTGTTTTTT; J gene: TRBJ1-4; clone size: few; V gene: TRBV28; D gene: .
CDR3 protein: CASTLRGHTEAFF; CDR3 DNA: TGTGCCAGCACCCTACGGGGTCACACTGAAGCTTTCTTT; J gene: TRBJ1-1; clone size: .; V gene: TRBV28; D gene: .
CDR3 protein: CASSASGTGDEKLFF; CDR3 DNA: TGTGCCAGCAGCGCCTCCGGGACAGGGGATGAAAAACTGTTTTTT; J gene: TRBJ1-4; clone size: few; V gene: TRBV5-5; D gene: TRBD1
CDR3 protein: CASSTGGRPQPQHF; CDR3 DNA: TGTGCCAGTAGTACGGGGGGCCGGCCTCAGCCCCAGCATTTT; J gene: TRBJ1-5; clone size: few; V gene: TRBV19; D gene: .
CDR3 protein: CASSPAGAGTQYF; CDR3 DNA: TGTGCCAGCAGCCCCGCGGGGGCGGGTACGCAGTATTTT; J gene: TRBJ2-3; clone size: few; V gene: TRBV7-2; D gene: .
CDR3 protein: CASSKPRTAAYNEQFF; CDR3 DNA: TGTGCCAGCAGCAAGCCCCGGACGGCGGCCTACAATGAGCAGTTCTTC; J gene: TRBJ2-1; clone size: .; V gene: TRBV7-8; D gene: .
CDR3 protein: CASSTGQGNYNEQFF; CDR3 DNA: TGTGCCAGTAGTACCGGACAGGGGAACTACAATGAGCAGTTCTTC; J gene: TRBJ2-1; clone size: .; V gene: TRBV19; D gene: TRBD1
CDR3 protein: CASSLAPRGWYEQFF; CDR3 DNA: TGTGCCAGCAGCTTAGCACCCCGGGGGTGGTATGAGCAGTTCTTC; J gene: TRBJ2-1; clone size: .; V gene: TRBV11-2; D gene: .
CDR3 protein: CASSPVLGREARGSDTQYF; CDR3 DNA: TGTGCCAGCAGCCCGGTCCTCGGGAGAGAAGCACGGGGCTCAGATACGCAGTATTTT; J gene: TRBJ2-3; clone size: .; V gene: TRBV7-9; D gene: .
CDR3 protein: CASSRTGFSYNEQFF; CDR3 DNA: TGTGCCAGCAGCCGAACAGGATTCTCCTACAATGAGCAGTTCTTC; J gene: TRBJ2-1; clone size: .; V gene: TRBV5-6; D gene: .
CDR3 protein: CASSSTPGLAGDTQYF; CDR3 DNA: TGTGCCAGCAGTTCGACTCCGGGACTAGCCGGGGATACGCAGTATTTT; J gene: TRBJ2-3; clone size: .; V gene: TRBV12-3/TRBV12-4; D gene: TRBD2
CDR3 protein: CASNNLRVDQPQHF; CDR3 DNA: TGTGCCAGTAATAACCTAAGGGTAGACCAGCCCCAGCATTTT; J gene: TRBJ1-5; clone size: .; V gene: TRBV19; D gene: .
CDR3 protein: CSAGEPRGPRDTQYF; CDR3 DNA: TGCAGTGCCGGAGAGCCACGGGGGCCACGGGATACGCAGTATTTT; J gene: TRBJ2-3; clone size: .; V gene: TRBV20-1; D gene: .
CDR3 protein: CASSLRYSGGAGDTQYF; CDR3 DNA: TGTGCCAGCAGCTTGCGGTATAGCGGGGGGGCCGGAGATACGCAGTATTTT; J gene: TRBJ2-3; clone size: .; V gene: TRBV5-6; D gene: TRBD2
CDR3 protein: CASSFSTGGFEQYF; CDR3 DNA: TGTGCCAGCAGCTTTTCTACAGGGGGCTTCGAGCAGTACTTC; J gene: TRBJ2-7; clone size: .; V gene: TRBV7-9; D gene: TRBD1
CDR3 protein: CASSVGGGDNNYEQYF; CDR3 DNA: TGTGCCAGCAGCGTAGGAGGTGGGGACAACAACTACGAGCAGTACTTC; J gene: TRBJ2-7; clone size: few; V gene: TRBV9; D gene: .
CDR3 protein: CASSLYRDTEAFF; CDR3 DNA: TGTGCCAGCAGCTTATATCGGGATACTGAAGCTTTCTTT; J gene: TRBJ1-1; clone size: many; V gene: TRBV7-2; D gene: .
CDR3 protein: CASSLGQGMGGNTIYF; CDR3 DNA: TGTGCCAGCAGCCTCGGACAGGGGATGGGAGGAAACACCATATATTTT; J gene: TRBJ1-3; clone size: many; V gene: TRBV7-2; D gene: TRBD1
CDR3 protein: CASRGLTEAFF; CDR3 DNA: TGTGCCAGCAGAGGACTCACTGAAGCTTTCTTT; J gene: TRBJ1-1; clone size: few; V gene: TRBV2; D gene: .
CDR3 protein: CASSQVQTPDTQYF; CDR3 DNA: TGCGCCAGCAGCCAAGTGCAGACCCCAGATACGCAGTATTTT; J gene: TRBJ2-3; clone size: few; V gene: TRBV4-1; D gene: .
CDR3 protein: CASSLIGREIEQFF; CDR3 DNA: TGTGCCAGCAGCCTAATTGGACGGGAGATTGAGCAGTTCTTC; J gene: TRBJ2-1; clone size: few; V gene: TRBV7-8; D gene: .
CDR3 protein: CASSLYSARGPQHF; CDR3 DNA: TGTGCCAGCAGTTTGTACAGCGCCCGGGGGCCCCAGCATTTT; J gene: TRBJ1-5; clone size: few; V gene: TRBV27; D gene: .
CDR3 protein: CASSLFLKELMNTEAFF; CDR3 DNA: TGTGCCAGCAGTTTATTTTTAAAGGAGCTGATGAACACTGAAGCTTTCTTT; J gene: TRBJ1-1; clone size: few; V gene: TRBV28; D gene: .
CDR3 protein: CASSGSTGRRSGNTIYF; CDR3 DNA: TGTGCCAGCAGCGGATCAACGGGACGGCGCTCTGGAAACACCATATATTTT; J gene: TRBJ1-3; clone size: .; V gene: TRBV6-5; D gene: .
CDR3 protein: CASSPPTWTGEETQYF; CDR3 DNA: TGTGCCAGCTCACCGCCAACCTGGACAGGGGAAGAGACCCAGTACTTC; J gene: TRBJ2-5; clone size: .; V gene: TRBV18; D gene: TRBD1
CDR3 protein: CASSPDTAQGTEAFF; CDR3 DNA: TGTGCCAGCAGCCCGGACACCGCTCAGGGCACTGAAGCTTTCTTT; J gene: TRBJ1-1; clone size: .; V gene: TRBV5-6; D gene: .
CDR3 protein: CAWSPSGDQPQHF; CDR3 DNA: TGTGCCTGGAGCCCCTCCGGGGACCAGCCCCAGCATTTT; J gene: TRBJ1-5; clone size: .; V gene: TRBV30; D gene: .
CDR3 protein: CASSLFVGDTEAFF; CDR3 DNA: TGTGCCAGCAGTTTGTTTGTCGGGGACACTGAAGCTTTCTTT; J gene: TRBJ1-1; clone size: .; V gene: TRBV12-3/TRBV12-4; D gene: .
CDR3 protein: CASSENSGANTGELFF; CDR3 DNA: TGTGCCAGCAGCGAAAATAGCGGGGCGAACACCGGGGAGCTGTTTTTT; J gene: TRBJ2-2; clone size: .; V gene: TRBV7-2; D gene: TRBD2
CDR3 protein: CASSYDSAKGETYNSPLHF; CDR3 DNA: TGTGCCAGCAGTTACGATAGCGCGAAGGGGGAAACCTATAATTCACCCCTCCACTTT; J gene: TRBJ1-6; clone size: .; V gene: TRBV6-8; D gene: .
CDR3 protein: CASRTQGTHEQYF; CDR3 DNA: TGTGCCAGTAGAACTCAGGGGACTCACGAGCAGTACTTC; J gene: TRBJ2-7; clone size: once; V gene: TRBV19; D gene: .
CDR3 protein: CASSLPPGGGGETQYF; CDR3 DNA: TGTGCCAGCAGCTTGCCCCCCGGCGGGGGTGGTGAGACCCAGTACTTC; J gene: TRBJ2-5; clone size: .; V gene: TRBV5-4; D gene: TRBD2
CDR3 protein: CASGRANQYNSPLHF; CDR3 DNA: TGTGCCAGCGGCAGGGCAAATCAATATAATTCACCCCTCCACTTT; J gene: TRBJ1-6; clone size: few; V gene: TRBV27; D gene: .
CDR3 protein: CASTPGGRRETQYF; CDR3 DNA: TGTGCCAGCACTCCTGGTGGGAGGCGAGAGACCCAGTACTTC; J gene: TRBJ2-5; clone size: few; V gene: TRBV2; D gene: .
CDR3 protein: CASSWLGQEFNEQFF; CDR3 DNA: TGCGCCAGCAGCTGGTTGGGACAGGAATTCAATGAGCAGTTCTTC; J gene: TRBJ2-1; clone size: .; V gene: TRBV5-1; D gene: TRBD1
CDR3 protein: CASSLDVNYEQYF; CDR3 DNA: TGCGCCAGCAGCTTGGATGTCAACTACGAGCAGTACTTC; J gene: TRBJ2-7; clone size: .; V gene: TRBV5-1; D gene: .